These T cell receptor beta chains were read from a single sample in a study of blood T cells in healthy people across ages. Via MiXCR, TCRdb re-called the 5' RACE reads, giving one row per CDR3 protein. Counted here are approximately 800,000 distinct CDR3 sequences, less than 60% occurring once; the ten biggest clones make up around 18%. Sequenced material: blood. The receptors come from a man older than 75 in good health. CDR3s include the opening cysteine and the closing phenylalanine or tryptophan. The D gene is left open where the match is weak. Clone size is not always given. Where it is, it says once, few, many or a class for expanded clones.

.,TRBV6-5,TRBJ2-7,.,TGTGCCAGCAGTTACTCGTCGGGGGAACGTGGTTACGAGCAGTACTTC,CASSYSSGERGYEQYF
TRBD2,TRBV6-1,TRBJ2-7,.,TGTGCCAGCAGTGAACATGTGGGAGGGCCAGGGAATGAGCAGTACTTC,CASSEHVGGPGNEQYF
TRBD2,TRBV18,TRBJ2-3,once,TGTGCCAGCTCACCTAGCGGGAACACAGATACGCGGTATTTT,CASSPSGNTDTRYF
TRBD2,TRBV5-4,TRBJ2-3,few,TGTGCCAGCAGCAAGGGACTAGCGGGAGAGGCAGATACGCAGTATTTT,CASSKGLAGEADTQYF
.,TRBV7-2,TRBJ2-5,.,TGTGCCAGCAACCTAAAGGCGGGGGCCCAGCGTCGAGAGACCCAGTACTTC,CASNLKAGAQRRETQYF
.,TRBV18,TRBJ2-4,few,TGTGCCAGCTCGGCGGGACTAGCCAAAAACATTCAGTACTTC,CASSAGLAKNIQYF
.,TRBV7-9,TRBJ2-2,few,TGTGCCAGCAGCTTAAGTATCAACATCCGGGCCGGGGAGCTGTTTTTT,CASSLSINIRAGELFF
TRBD1,TRBV2,TRBJ2-7,.,TGTGCCAGCAACGCCGGGACAGGGGTGGGTGAGCAGTACTTC,CASNAGTGVGEQYF
TRBD1,TRBV12-3/TRBV12-4,TRBJ2-5,.,TGTGCCAGCAGAGCGCCGGGACAGGGGACCCAGTACTTC,CASRAPGQGTQYF
TRBD2,TRBV7-3,TRBJ2-3,few,TGTGCCAGCAGCTCCCGGACTAGCGGGATTTCGACAGATACGCAGTATTTT,CASSSRTSGISTDTQYF
.,TRBV6-6,TRBJ1-4,.,TGTGCCAGCAGCCTAAGACGGTCCGATGAAAAACTGTTTTTT,CASSLRRSDEKLFF
.,TRBV12-3/TRBV12-4,TRBJ2-1,.,TGTGCCAGCAGTTTAGAACGGGGGGCCGGGTATGAGCAGTTCTTC,CASSLERGAGYEQFF
TRBD2,TRBV7-2,TRBJ2-7,.,TGTGCCAGCAGCCGTAGCGGGGACTACGAGCAGTACTTC,CASSRSGDYEQYF
.,TRBV7-9,TRBJ1-3,.,TGTGCCAGCAGCGAGGACATTACGGGCACCATATATTTT,CASSEDITGTIYF
.,TRBV30,TRBJ1-5,few,TGTGCCTGGAGTGGGACCGGAATTTATCAGCCCCAGCATTTT,CAWSGTGIYQPQHF
.,TRBV29-1,TRBJ1-1,.,TGCAGCGTTCGACCCGGGGGGCGGGGGAACACTGAAGCTTTCTTT,CSVRPGGRGNTEAFF
.,TRBV27,TRBJ2-1,.,TGTGCCAGCAGTTTATTTGGCAGGGCAAATGAGCAGTTCTTC,CASSLFGRANEQFF
.,TRBV4-2,TRBJ2-5,.,TGTGCCAGCAGCCAAGAAGGAGGGCACAATGAGCAGTACTTC,CASSQEGGHNEQYF
.,TRBV4-2,TRBJ1-5,many,TGTGCCAGCAGCCAAGACATGGGGGGACATCAGCCCCAGCATTTT,CASSQDMGGHQPQHF
TRBD2,TRBV20-1,TRBJ2-1,few,TGCAGTGCTCTTAGCGGGAGGGCCCAGTTCTTC,CSALSGRAQFF
TRBD2,TRBV4-2,TRBJ2-5,.,TGTGCCAGCAGCCAAAGGGGGGAACTAGCGGGAGGAGAGACCCAGTACTTC,CASSQRGELAGGETQYF
TRBD2,TRBV7-2,TRBJ2-1,few,TGTGCCAGCAGCTTAGCCACCTCGGGGACTAGCGGGGGCCCCCATGAGCAGTTCTTC,CASSLATSGTSGGPHEQFF
TRBD1,TRBV6-2/TRBV6-3,TRBJ2-1,.,TGTGCCAGCAGCCGCAGGAACCTCGCAGGGGGTAGAGATGAGCAGTTCTTC,CASSRRNLAGGRDEQFF
TRBD2,TRBV5-1,TRBJ2-7,many,TGCGCCAGCAGCTTGGAAGCGACGTCGGGGGGAGAGCAGTACTTC,CASSLEATSGGEQYF
TRBD1,TRBV6-6,TRBJ1-1,.,TGTGCCAGCAAAAACAGGGGGCTGGACACTGAAGCTTTCTTT,CASKNRGLDTEAFF
.,TRBV6-5,TRBJ2-1,.,TGTGCCAGCAGGCCCGACAGGGACTACAATAAGCAGTTCTTC,CASRPDRDYNKQFF
.,TRBV29-1,TRBJ1-1,.,TGCAGCGTTTCCAGGGGACGAGAAGCTTTCTTT,CSVSRGREAFF
.,TRBV15,TRBJ2-5,.,TGTGCCACCAGCCAGCTCCGGCGGGACCAAGAGACCCAGTACTTC,CATSQLRRDQETQYF
.,TRBV4-1,TRBJ2-6,once,TGCGCCAGCAGCCAAGTTGCTACCTGGGCCAACGTCCTGACTTTC,CASSQVATWANVLTF
.,TRBV6-5,TRBJ2-1,.,TGTGCCAGCAGTTACTCGAGTCGGTACGAGCGGTTCTTC,CASSYSSRYERFF
.,TRBV3-1,TRBJ2-5,.,TGTGCCAGCAGCCAAGATTTTAGGCCGGACGGGGAGACCCAGTACTTC,CASSQDFRPDGETQYF
TRBD1,TRBV10-2,TRBJ1-4,.,TGCGCCAGCGGACGGAGGGGGCAAGGTGAAAAACTGTTTTTT,CASGRRGQGEKLFF
.,TRBV28,TRBJ2-7,.,TGTGCCAGCAGTACTCAGGACGGAACCTACGAGCAGTACTTC,CASSTQDGTYEQYF
.,TRBV27,TRBJ2-6,few,TGTGCCACCGCCAAGACAGGGGCCAACGTCCTGACTTTC,CATAKTGANVLTF
TRBD1,TRBV29-1,TRBJ2-5,many,TGCAGCGTCTCGACAGGGGGCACGGGTGAGCAGTACTTC,CSVSTGGTGEQYF
TRBD1,TRBV5-1,TRBJ2-7,many,TGCGCCAGCAGCCACCGGGACAGGCACTCCTACGAGCAGTACTTC,CASSHRDRHSYEQYF
TRBD2,TRBV20-1,TRBJ2-1,few,TGCAGTGCCCAAACCGGGACTAGCGCTTACAATGAGCAGTTCTTC,CSAQTGTSAYNEQFF
.,TRBV24-1,TRBJ2-1,.,TGTGCCACCAGTGATTCTAGGACCGATGAGCAGTTCTTC,CATSDSRTDEQFF
.,TRBV3-1,TRBJ2-7,few,TGTGCCAGCAGCCAAGGGCGGGGTTCCTCCTACGAGCAGTACTTC,CASSQGRGSSYEQYF
.,TRBV2,TRBJ2-1,.,TGTGCCAGCACGGGTCTAGCCCAAAGCAATGAGCAGTTCTTC,CASTGLAQSNEQFF
.,TRBV7-3,TRBJ1-4,few,TGTGCCAGCCCATTAGTAGGGGAAAAACTGTTTTTT,CASPLVGEKLFF
TRBD2,TRBV12-3/TRBV12-4,TRBJ2-5,.,TGTGCCAGCAGTTCACCAGCGGGAGTCTATGAGCAGTACTTC,CASSSPAGVYEQYF
.,TRBV28,TRBJ2-7,.,TGTGCCAGCAGTTCCCTCCCCGAGCAGTACTTC,CASSSLPEQYF
.,TRBV9,TRBJ1-3,.,TGTGCCAGCAGCGTAGCTCAGGGACCCATCTCTGGAAACACCATATATTTT,CASSVAQGPISGNTIYF
TRBD1,TRBV7-2,TRBJ1-6,.,TGTGCCAGCAGCAGACAGGGTGGCTATAATTCACCCCTCCACTTT,CASSRQGGYNSPLHF